Below, 2 T cell receptor beta chains from the same sample are listed, as sequenced in a study of human T cells and chemical hapten exposure. Noted time point: patch test 2, 6 weeks after DPC sensitization. Documented treatment: therapeutic diphenylcyclopropenone sensitization with weekly scalp DPC. The authors extracted total RNA from unfractionated whole blood. Each CDR3 protein gets one entry after TCRdb re-called the RACE reads with MiXCR. The profile shows 35,000 to 50,000 distinct CDR3 sequences, 9.6% of them singletons. The sample in question was whole blood, obtained in connection with sensitization to the hapten diphenylcyclopropenone (DPC). The receptors shown here come from a woman between 25 and 40 years old with alopecia areata. Some clones in this sample may be carry-over from other donors' samples.

The sample holds many counts of this clonotype. This chain links TRBV6-2 or TRBV6-3 with TRBJ2-7; D remains ambiguous. The CDR3 runs to 15 residues. V lost 4 bases and J 3 bases, leaving 16 bases between the germline ends. The germline V gene has CDR1 MNHEY and CDR2 SVGEGT. CDR3 coding DNA: TGTGCCAGCAGTTCAGTACGAGACACCGTCTACGAGCAGTACTTC. Translation: CASSSVRDTVYEQYF.

This chain connects TRBV7-2 to TRBJ2-1; 12 positions agree with TRBD2. This CDR3 spans 16 amino acids. The V and J ends lost 4 bases and 5 bases, in that order; junction bases with no gene match: 6. CDR1 and CDR2 from the germline V gene are SGHTA and FQGNSA. The CDR3 DNA follows: TGTGCCAGCAGCTCAGATGGGACTAGCGGGCACAATGAGCAGTTCTTC. Translating it yields CASSSDGTSGHNEQFF.